This paragraph covers one T cell receptor (beta chain) sequence. As yet, its antigen is unknown. The data stem from a study of T cell responses to AZD1222 COVID-19 vaccine. Per the germline V gene, CDR1 is GTSNPN and CDR2 is SVGIG (reference sequence). The CDR3 contains 12 residues. V lost 4 bases and J 0 bases, leaving 6 bases between the germline ends. Sequencing used immunoSEQ multiplex PCR; TCRdb keeps in-frame clones, though not all of them. The sample lists 150,000 to 200,000 clones; 88% were seen once. General study points: Mostly white British, mostly female donors; authors suggested clonal diversity may be underestimated. Of spike-specific TCRs, nearly half reportedly target regions left unmutated in variants. An increase in Spike-specific TCR breadth and depth was observed after two AZD1222 doses. Dominant at 160-218 and 743-854, vaccine-associated CD4 TCRs also spanned spike.

The source was peripheral blood, collected on day 0 of AZD1222 vaccination. The sequence came from an adult in good health. This chain connects TRBV30 to TRBJ1-2; no clear D. The CDR3 loop reads CAWIGPNYGYTF. The DNA of the CDR3 is TGTGCCTGGATAGGACCTAACTATGGCTACACCTTC.